This T cell receptor (beta chain) was sequenced for a study of shared clonotypes between healthy human individuals. The table came from immunoSEQ multiplex PCR; TCRdb's copy has only in-frame clones and leaves some out. The sample shows roughly 510,000 clones, approximately 79% of them seen only once. There are 16 residues in the CDR3. Germline values: CDR1 KGHSH, CDR2 LQKENI. J gave up 0 bases and V 1 base, and 1 base lay outside the gene matches. The chain links TRBV18 to TRBJ2-3; 10 bases fit TRBD2. The receptor was isolated from a woman between 40 and 50 years old in good health. Some clones in this sample may be carry-over from other donors' samples. Sequenced input: PBMCs. CDR3 nucleotide sequence: TGTGCCAGCTCACCACAGACTAGCGGGAGCACAGATACGCAGTATTTT. Protein product: CASSPQTSGSTDTQYF.